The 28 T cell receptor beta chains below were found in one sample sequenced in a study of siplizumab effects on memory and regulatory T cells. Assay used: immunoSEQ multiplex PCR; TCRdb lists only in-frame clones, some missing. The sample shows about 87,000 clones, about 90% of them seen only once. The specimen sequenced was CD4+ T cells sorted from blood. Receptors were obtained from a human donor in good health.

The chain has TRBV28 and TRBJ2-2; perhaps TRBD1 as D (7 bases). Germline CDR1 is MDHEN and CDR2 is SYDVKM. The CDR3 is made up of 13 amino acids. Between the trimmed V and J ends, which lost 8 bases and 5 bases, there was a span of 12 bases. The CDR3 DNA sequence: TGTGCCAGCTACGCAGGGGGGACCGGGGAGCTGTTTTTT. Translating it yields CASYAGGTGELFF.

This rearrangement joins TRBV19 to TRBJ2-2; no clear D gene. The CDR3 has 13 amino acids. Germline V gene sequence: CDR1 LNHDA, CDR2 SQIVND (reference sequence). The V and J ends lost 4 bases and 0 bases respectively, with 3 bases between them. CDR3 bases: TGTGCCAGTAGTAATACGAACACCGGGGAGCTGTTTTTT. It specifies CASSNTNTGELFF.

The CDR3 DNA reads TGCGCCAGCAGCTTCGGACTAGCGGGAGGGGCTGAGCAGTTCTTC. Protein: CASSFGLAGGAEQFF. This rearrangement joins TRBV5-1 to TRBJ2-1; 15 bases are shared with TRBD2. Germline assignment: CDR1 SGHRS and CDR2 YFSETQ. J was trimmed by 9 bases and V by 2 bases; bases with no gene match: 3. The length of the CDR3 is 15 residues.

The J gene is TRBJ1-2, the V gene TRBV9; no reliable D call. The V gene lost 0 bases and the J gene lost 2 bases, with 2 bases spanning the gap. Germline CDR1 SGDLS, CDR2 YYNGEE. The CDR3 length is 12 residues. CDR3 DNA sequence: TGTGCCAGCAGCGTAGTGAACTATGGCTACACCTTC. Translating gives CASSVVNYGYTF.

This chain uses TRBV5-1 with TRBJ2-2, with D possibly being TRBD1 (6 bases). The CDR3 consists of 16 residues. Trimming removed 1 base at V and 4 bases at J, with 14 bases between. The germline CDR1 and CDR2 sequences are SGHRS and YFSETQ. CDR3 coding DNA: TGCGCCAGCAGCTTGAGGTCACAGGGCGGCACCGGGGAGCTGTTTTTT. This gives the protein CASSLRSQGGTGELFF. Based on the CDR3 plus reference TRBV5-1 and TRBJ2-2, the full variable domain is KAGVTQTPRYLIKTRGQQVTLSCSPISGHRSVSWYQQTPGQGLQFLFEYFSETQRNKGNFPGRFSGRQFSNSRSEMNVSTLELGDSALYLCASSLRSQGGTGELFFGEGSRLTVL.

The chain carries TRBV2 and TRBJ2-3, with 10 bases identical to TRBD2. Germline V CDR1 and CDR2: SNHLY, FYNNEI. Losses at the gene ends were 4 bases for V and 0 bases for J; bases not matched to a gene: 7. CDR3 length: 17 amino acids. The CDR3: CASSGLAGGSSTDTQYF. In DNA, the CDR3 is TGTGCCAGCAGTGGGTTAGCGGGAGGATCTAGCACAGATACGCAGTATTTT. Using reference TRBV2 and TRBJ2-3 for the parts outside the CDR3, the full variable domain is EPEVTQTPSHQVTQMGQEVILRCVPISNHLYFYWYRQILGQKVEFLVSFYNNEISEKSEIFDDQFSVERPDGSNFTLKIRSTKLEDSAMYFCASSGLAGGSSTDTQYFGPGTRLTVL.

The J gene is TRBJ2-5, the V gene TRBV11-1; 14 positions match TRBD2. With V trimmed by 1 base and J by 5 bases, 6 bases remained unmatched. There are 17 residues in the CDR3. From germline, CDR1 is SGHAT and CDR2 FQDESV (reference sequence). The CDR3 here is CASSLGLAGGPAETQYF. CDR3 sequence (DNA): TGTGCCAGCAGCTTAGGACTAGCGGGAGGGCCCGCGGAGACCCAGTACTTC.

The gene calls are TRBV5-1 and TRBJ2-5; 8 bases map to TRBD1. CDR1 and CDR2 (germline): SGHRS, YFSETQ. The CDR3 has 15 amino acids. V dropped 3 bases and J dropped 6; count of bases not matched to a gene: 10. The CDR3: CASSWKAGGSQTQYF. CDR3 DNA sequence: TGCGCCAGCAGCTGGAAGGCAGGGGGCAGTCAGACCCAGTACTTC.

DNA of the CDR3: TGTGCCAGCAGCCGGGACAACATCGCTTCACAGCCCCAGCATTTT. Encoded protein: CASSRDNIASQPQHF. The chain has TRBV6-5 and TRBJ1-5; weak D call: TRBD1 (6 bases). The V gene lost 6 bases and the J gene lost 7 bases, with 19 bases spanning the gap. Germline-derived CDR1 and CDR2 are MNHEY and SVGAGI. The length of the CDR3 is 15 residues.

This CDR3 reads CAIGTSGRGDTQYF. The CDR3 nucleotides read TGTGCCATAGGGACTAGCGGGCGGGGAGATACGCAGTATTTT. This chain uses TRBV10-3 with TRBJ2-3, with 12 bases aligning to TRBD2. Germline assignment: CDR1 ENHRY and CDR2 SYGVKD. V gave up 9 bases and J gave up 5 bases; unmatched junction bases: 6. The CDR3 contains 14 residues.

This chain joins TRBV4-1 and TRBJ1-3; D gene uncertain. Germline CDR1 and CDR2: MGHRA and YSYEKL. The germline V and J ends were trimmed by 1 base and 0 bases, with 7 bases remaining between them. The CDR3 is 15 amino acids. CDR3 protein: CASSQGSISGNTIYF. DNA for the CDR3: TGCGCCAGCAGCCAAGGTTCTATCTCTGGAAACACCATATATTTT.

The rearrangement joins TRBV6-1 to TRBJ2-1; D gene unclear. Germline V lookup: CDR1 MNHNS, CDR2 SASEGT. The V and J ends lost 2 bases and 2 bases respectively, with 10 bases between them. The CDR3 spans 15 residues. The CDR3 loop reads CASSESLVAYNEQFF. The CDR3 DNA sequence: TGTGCCAGCAGTGAATCCCTAGTAGCCTACAATGAGCAGTTCTTC.

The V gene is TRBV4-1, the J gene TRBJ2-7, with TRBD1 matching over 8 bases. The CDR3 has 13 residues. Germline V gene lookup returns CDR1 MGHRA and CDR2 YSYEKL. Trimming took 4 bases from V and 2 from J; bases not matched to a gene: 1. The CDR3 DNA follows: TGCGCCAGCAGCCTGACAGGGGCCTACGAGCAGTACTTC. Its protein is CASSLTGAYEQYF.

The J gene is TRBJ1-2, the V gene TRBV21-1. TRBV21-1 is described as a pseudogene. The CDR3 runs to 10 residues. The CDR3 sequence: CASSKGSYTF. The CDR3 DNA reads TGTGCCAGCAGCAAAGGAAGCTACACCTTC.

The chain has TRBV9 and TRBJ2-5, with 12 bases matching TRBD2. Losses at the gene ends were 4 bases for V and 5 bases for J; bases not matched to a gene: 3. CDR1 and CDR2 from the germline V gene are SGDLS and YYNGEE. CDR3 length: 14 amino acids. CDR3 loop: CASSPLAGGETQYF. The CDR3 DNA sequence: TGTGCCAGCAGCCCCCTAGCGGGAGGGGAGACCCAGTACTTC.

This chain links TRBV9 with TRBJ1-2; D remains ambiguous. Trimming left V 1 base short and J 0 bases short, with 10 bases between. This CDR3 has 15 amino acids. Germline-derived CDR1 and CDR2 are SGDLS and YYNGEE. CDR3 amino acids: CASSVSWIANYGYTF. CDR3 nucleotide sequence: TGTGCCAGCAGCGTATCTTGGATAGCTAACTATGGCTACACCTTC.

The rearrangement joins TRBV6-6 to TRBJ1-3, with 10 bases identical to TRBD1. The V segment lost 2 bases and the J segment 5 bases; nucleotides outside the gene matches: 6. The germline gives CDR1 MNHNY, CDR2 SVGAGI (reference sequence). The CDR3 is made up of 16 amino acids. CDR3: CASSYGDRGRRNTIYF. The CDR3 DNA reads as TGTGCCAGCAGTTACGGAGACAGGGGGCGACGAAACACCATATATTTT.

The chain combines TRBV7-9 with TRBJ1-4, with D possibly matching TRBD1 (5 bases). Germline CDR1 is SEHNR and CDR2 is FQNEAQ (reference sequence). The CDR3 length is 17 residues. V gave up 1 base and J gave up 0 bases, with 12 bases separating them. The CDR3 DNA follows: TGTGCCAGCAGCTTAGTCCTGGGGGACTCAACTAATGAAAAACTGTTTTTT. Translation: CASSLVLGDSTNEKLFF.

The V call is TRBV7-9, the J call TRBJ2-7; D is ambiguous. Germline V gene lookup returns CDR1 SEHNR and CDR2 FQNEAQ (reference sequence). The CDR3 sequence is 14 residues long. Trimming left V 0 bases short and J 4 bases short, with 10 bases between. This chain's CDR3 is CASSLAYHQYEQYF. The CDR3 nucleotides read TGTGCCAGCAGCTTAGCGTACCACCAATACGAGCAGTACTTC.

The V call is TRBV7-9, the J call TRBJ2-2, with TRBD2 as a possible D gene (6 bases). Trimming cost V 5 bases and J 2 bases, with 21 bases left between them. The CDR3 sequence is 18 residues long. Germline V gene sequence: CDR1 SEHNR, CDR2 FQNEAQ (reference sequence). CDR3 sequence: CASSPIRGDGGNTGELFF. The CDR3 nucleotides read TGTGCCAGCAGCCCAATAAGGGGTGACGGGGGTAACACCGGGGAGCTGTTTTTT.

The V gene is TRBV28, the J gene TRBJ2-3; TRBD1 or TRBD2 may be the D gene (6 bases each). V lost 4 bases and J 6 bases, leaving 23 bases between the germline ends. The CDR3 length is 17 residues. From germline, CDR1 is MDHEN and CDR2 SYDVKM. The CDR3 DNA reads TGTGCCAGCAGTTCCCCACACAGGGCCGCGGGAACGGATACGCAGTATTTT. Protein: CASSSPHRAAGTDTQYF.

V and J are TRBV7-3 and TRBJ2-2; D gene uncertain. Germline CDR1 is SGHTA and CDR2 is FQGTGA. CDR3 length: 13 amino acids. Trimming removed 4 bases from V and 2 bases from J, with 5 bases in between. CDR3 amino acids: CASSYRNTGELFF. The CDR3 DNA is TGTGCCAGCAGCTACCGTAACACCGGGGAGCTGTTTTTT. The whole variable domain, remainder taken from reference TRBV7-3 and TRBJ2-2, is GAGVSQTPSNKVTEKGKYVELRCDPISGHTALYWYRQSLGQGPEFLIYFQGTGAADDSGLPNDRFFAVRPEGSVSTLKIQRTERGDSAVYLCASSYRNTGELFFGEGSRLTVL.

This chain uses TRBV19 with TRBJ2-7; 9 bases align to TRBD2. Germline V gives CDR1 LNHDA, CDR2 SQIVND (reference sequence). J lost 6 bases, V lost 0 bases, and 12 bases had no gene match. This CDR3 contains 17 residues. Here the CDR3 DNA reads TGTGCCAGTAGTATAGATTTCGGAGTAGCGGGAGAGGCCGAGCAGTACTTC. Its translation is CASSIDFGVAGEAEQYF.

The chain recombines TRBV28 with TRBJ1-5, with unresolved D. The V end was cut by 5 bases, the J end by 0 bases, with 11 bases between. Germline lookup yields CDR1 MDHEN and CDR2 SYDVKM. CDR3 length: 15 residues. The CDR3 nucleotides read TGTGCCAGCAGTCGGGCACAGTATAGCAATCAGCCCCAGCATTTT. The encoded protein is CASSRAQYSNQPQHF.

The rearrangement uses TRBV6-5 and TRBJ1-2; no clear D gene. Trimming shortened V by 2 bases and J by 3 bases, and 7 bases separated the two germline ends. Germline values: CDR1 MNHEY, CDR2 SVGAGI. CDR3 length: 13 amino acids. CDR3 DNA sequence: TGTGCCAGCAGTTACGAAGCAGACTATGGCTACACCTTC. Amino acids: CASSYEADYGYTF.

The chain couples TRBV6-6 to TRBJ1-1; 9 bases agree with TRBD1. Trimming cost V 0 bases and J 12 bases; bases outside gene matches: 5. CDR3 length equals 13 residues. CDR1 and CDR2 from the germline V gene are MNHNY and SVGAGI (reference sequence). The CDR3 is CASSYSDRGETFF. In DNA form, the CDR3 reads TGTGCCAGCAGTTACTCGGACAGGGGAGAGACTTTCTTT.

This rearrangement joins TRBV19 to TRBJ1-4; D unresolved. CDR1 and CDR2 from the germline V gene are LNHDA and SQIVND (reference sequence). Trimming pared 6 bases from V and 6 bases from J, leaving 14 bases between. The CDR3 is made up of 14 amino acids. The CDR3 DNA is TGTGCCAGTAGGGAGGGTACTACCTATGAAAAACTGTTTTTT. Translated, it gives CASREGTTYEKLFF. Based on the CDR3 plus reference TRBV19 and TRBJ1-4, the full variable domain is DGGITQSPKYLFRKEGQNVTLSCEQNLNHDAMYWYRQDPGQGLRLIYYSQIVNDFQKGDIAEGYSVSREKKESFPLTVTSAQKNPTAFYLCASREGTTYEKLFFGSGTQLSVL.

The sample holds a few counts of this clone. The CDR3 spells CASIPLSGTPGEQYF. As DNA, the CDR3 is TGTGCCAGCATCCCACTATCGGGGACCCCAGGGGAGCAGTACTTC. The chain carries TRBV6-1 and TRBJ2-7; the D gene could be TRBD1 or TRBD2 (5 bases each). This CDR3 comprises 15 residues. Germline V lookup: CDR1 MNHNS, CDR2 SASEGT. Trimming shortened V by 7 bases and J by 7 bases, and 23 bases separated the two germline ends.